The clone carrying this T cell receptor beta chain was seen a handful of times. Antigen unknown. The sample is drawn from a study of T cell repertoires in cytomegalovirus infection. Study information: CMV epitopes that were recently identified and HLA-C-restricted were used alongside well-studied HLA-B-restricted ones. Matching HLA type, along with CMV infection, was indicated by public TCR beta signatures. Study-wide findings and caveats: Individuals carrying CMV plus the relevant HLA were identified by cumulative frequency of public TCR beta families. What dominated the ex vivo response were HLA-C-restricted CMV-specific TCR beta clonotypes.

TCRdb ran MiXCR on the reads and lists one entry per CDR3 protein. The data show around 230,000 distinct CDR3 sequences, with approximately 40% seen just once and 55% to 70% held by the top ten. The starting material was CD8+ T cells from cultured PBMCs, obtained from culture after CMV antigen stimulation. The receptor's source is a human donor in good health (CMV status not recorded). Some clones in this sample may be carry-over from other donors' samples.

CDR3 amino acids: CASTPGDAGTDTQYF. In DNA form, the CDR3 reads TGTGCCAGCACCCCCGGGGACGCGGGGACAGATACGCAGTATTTT. The rearrangement joins TRBV7-6 to TRBJ2-3; TRBD2 is a possible D gene (6 bases). The CDR3 spans 15 residues. Trimming stripped 7 bases from V and 3 bases from J, with 17 bases between. CDR1 and CDR2 (germline): SGHVS, FNYEAQ.